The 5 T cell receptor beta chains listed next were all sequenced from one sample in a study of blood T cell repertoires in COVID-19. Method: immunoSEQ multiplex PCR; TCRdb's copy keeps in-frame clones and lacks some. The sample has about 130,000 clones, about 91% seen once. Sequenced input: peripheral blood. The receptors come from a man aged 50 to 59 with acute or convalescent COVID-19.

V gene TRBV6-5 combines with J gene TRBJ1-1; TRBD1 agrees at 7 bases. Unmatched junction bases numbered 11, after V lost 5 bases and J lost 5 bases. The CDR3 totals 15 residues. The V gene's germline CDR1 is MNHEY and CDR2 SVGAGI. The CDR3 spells CASSRIQGTGTEAFF. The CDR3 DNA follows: TGTGCCAGCAGTCGGATACAGGGGACGGGGACTGAAGCTTTCTTT.

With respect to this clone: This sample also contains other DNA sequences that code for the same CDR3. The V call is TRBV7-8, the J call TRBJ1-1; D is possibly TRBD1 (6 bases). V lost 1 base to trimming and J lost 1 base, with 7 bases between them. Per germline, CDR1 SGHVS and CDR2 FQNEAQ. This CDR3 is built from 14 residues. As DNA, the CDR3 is TGTGCCAGCAGCTTAGTACAGGGGAACACTGAAGCTTTCTTT. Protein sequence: CASSLVQGNTEAFF.

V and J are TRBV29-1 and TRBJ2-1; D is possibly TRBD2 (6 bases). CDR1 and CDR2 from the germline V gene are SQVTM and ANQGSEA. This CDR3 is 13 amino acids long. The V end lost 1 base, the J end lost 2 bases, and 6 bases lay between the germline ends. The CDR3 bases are TGCAGCGTTGAAGGCGGGGCCTACAATGAGCAGTTCTTC. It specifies CSVEGGAYNEQFF.

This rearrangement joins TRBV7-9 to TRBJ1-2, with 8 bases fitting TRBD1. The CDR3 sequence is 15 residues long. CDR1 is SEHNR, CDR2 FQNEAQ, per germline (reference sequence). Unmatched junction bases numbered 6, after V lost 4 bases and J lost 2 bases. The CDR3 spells CASSSTPGGNYGYTF. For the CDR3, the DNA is TGTGCCAGCAGCTCAACCCCAGGGGGCAACTATGGCTACACCTTC.

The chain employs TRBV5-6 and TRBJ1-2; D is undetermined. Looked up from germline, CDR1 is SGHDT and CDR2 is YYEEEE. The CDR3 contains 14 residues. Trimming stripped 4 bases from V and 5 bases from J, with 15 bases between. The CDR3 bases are TGTGCCAGCAGCGGACTTTCTGGGGTTTATGGCTACACCTTC. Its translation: CASSGLSGVYGYTF.